The entry below describes one T cell receptor (beta chain). The authors' processing: Researchers report that nucleated cell counts were estimated from reference gene primer amplification. Data came from immunoSEQ multiplex PCR; TCRdb stores just in-frame clones and leaves some out. V and J calls and clone size are given by that table; D and trimming were obtained from the DNA. In the table there are fewer than 200,000 clones, 88% of which are singletons. V was clipped by 3 bases and J by 2 bases, with 5 bases between them. The CDR3 length is 13 residues. This sample was taken from a study of blood T cell repertoires in COVID-19. About the research overall: The United States, Italy and Spain were the sources of the acute and convalescent COVID-19 samples. Sources were T cells, B-cell-depleted T cells, or PBMCs; the material itself was cDNA or gDNA.

This TCR derives from a man between 60 and 70 years old with acute or convalescent COVID-19. The material sequenced was peripheral blood. The chain combines TRBV12-3 or TRBV12-4 with TRBJ2-1; D gene unclear. This CDR3 is CASSFGAYNEQFF. The CDR3 DNA is TGTGCCAGCAGTTTTGGAGCCTACAATGAGCAGTTCTTC.